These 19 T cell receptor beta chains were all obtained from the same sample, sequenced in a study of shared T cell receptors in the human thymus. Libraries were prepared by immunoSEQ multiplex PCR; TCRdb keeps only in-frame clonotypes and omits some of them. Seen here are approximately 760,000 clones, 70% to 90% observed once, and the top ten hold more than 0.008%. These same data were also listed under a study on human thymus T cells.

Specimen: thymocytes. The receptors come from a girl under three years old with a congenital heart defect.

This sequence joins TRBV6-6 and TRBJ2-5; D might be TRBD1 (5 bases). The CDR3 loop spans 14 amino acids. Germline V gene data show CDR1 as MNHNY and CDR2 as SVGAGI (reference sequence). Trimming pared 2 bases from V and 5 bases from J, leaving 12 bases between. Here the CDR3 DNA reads TGTGCCAGCAGTTACGGGAACGCAGGGGAGACCCAGTACTTC. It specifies CASSYGNAGETQYF.

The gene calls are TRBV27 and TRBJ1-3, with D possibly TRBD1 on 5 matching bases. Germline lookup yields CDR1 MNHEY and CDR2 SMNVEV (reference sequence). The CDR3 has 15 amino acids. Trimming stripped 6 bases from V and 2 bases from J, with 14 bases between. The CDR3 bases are TGTGCCAGCAGCGGGGGTGGGGTTACTGGAAACACCATATATTTT. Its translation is CASSGGGVTGNTIYF.

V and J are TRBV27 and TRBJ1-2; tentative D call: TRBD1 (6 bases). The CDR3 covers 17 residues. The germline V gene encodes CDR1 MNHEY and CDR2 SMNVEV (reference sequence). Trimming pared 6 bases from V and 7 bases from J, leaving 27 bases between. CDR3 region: CASSTYTGTILGCGYTF. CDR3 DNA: TGTGCCAGCAGCACCTACACAGGGACCATCCTCGGATGTGGCTACACCTTC.

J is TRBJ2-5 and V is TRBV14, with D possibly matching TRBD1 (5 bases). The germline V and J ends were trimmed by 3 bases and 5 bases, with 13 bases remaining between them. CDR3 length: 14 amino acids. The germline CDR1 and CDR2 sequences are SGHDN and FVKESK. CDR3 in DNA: TGTGCCAGCAGCCAGGAAGGACATTTTGAGACCCAGTACTTC. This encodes CASSQEGHFETQYF.

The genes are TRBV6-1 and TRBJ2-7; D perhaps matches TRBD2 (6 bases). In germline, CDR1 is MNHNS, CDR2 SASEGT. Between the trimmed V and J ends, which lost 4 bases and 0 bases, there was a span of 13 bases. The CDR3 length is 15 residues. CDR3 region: CASSVLRLDSYEQYF. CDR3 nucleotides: TGTGCCAGCAGTGTCCTCAGACTAGACTCCTACGAGCAGTACTTC.

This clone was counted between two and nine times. The CDR3 here is CASSWGASGGIGETQYF. The CDR3 DNA reads as TGTGCCAGCAGTTGGGGGGCTAGCGGGGGGATTGGGGAGACCCAGTACTTC. The rearrangement links TRBV2 to TRBJ2-5, with TRBD2 matching 11 bases. The CDR3 runs to 17 residues. Germline V gene sequence: CDR1 SNHLY, CDR2 FYNNEI. V shed 5 bases, J shed 5 bases, and the junction held 13 bases outside the gene matches.

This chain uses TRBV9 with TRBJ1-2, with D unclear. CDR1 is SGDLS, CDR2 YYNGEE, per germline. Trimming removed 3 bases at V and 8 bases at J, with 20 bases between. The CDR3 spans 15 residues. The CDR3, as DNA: TGTGCCAGCAGCGCGTCAAAGGCGGTTGCCTGGGGCTACACCTTC. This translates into CASSASKAVAWGYTF.

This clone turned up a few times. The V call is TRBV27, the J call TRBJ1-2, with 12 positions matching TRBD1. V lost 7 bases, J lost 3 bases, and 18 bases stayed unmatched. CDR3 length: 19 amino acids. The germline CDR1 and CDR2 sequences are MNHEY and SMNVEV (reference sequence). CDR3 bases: TGTGCCAGCACTCTTGGGGACAGGGGGCCGCCACTCCTCGACTATGGCTACACCTTC. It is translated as CASTLGDRGPPLLDYGYTF.

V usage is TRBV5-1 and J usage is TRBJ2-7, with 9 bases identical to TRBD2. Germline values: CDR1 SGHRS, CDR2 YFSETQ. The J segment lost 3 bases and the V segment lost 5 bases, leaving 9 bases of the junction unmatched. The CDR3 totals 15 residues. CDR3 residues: CASRPSGGRGYEQYF. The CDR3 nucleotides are TGCGCCAGCAGACCGAGCGGGGGGCGGGGCTACGAGCAGTACTTC.

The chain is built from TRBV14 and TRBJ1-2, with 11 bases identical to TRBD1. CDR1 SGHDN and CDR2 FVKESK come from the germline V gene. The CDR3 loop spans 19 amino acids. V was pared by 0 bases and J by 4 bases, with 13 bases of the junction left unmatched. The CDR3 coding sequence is TGTGCCAGCAGCCAAGATGGATCAGGACAGGGGGCGCGGGGCTATGGCTACACCTTC. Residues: CASSQDGSGQGARGYGYTF.

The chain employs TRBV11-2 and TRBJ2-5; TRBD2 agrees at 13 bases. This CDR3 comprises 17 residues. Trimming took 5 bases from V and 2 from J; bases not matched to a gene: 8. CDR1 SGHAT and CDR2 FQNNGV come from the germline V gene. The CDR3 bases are TGTGCCAGCAGCCTAACTAGCGGGGGGGCCAAGCAAGAGACCCAGTACTTC. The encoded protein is CASSLTSGGAKQETQYF.

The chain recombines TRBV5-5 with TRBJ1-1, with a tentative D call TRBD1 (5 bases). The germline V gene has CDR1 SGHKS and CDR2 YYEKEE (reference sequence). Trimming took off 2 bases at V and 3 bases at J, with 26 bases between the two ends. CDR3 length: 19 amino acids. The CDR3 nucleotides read TGTGCCAGCAGCTTAGTGGGGGGTGGAGGTGGGTTTAAGTACACTGAAGCTTTCTTT. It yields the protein CASSLVGGGGGFKYTEAFF.

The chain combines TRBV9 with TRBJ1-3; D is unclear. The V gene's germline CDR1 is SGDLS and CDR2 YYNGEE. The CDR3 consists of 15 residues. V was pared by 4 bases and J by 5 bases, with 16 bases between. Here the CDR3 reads CASSPPVVSRNTIYF. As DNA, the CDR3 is TGTGCCAGCAGCCCCCCAGTTGTTTCTCGAAACACCATATATTTT.

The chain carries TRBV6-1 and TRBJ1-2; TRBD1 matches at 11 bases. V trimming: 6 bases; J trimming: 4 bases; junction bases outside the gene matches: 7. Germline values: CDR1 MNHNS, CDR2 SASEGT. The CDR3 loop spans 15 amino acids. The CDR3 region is CASSHWDRGAYGYTF. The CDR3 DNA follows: TGTGCCAGCAGCCACTGGGACAGGGGGGCCTATGGCTACACCTTC.

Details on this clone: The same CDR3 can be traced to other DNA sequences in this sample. The chain's CDR3 is CASRDRGTNSPLHF. CDR3 DNA sequence: TGTGCCAGCAGAGACAGGGGAACTAATTCACCCCTCCACTTT. The V gene is TRBV6-4, the J gene TRBJ1-6; TRBD1 agrees at 8 bases. The V gene end was trimmed by 6 bases and the J gene end by 6 bases; junction bases not matched to a gene: 4. CDR1 and CDR2 (germline): MRHNA, SNTAGT. This CDR3 spans 14 amino acids.

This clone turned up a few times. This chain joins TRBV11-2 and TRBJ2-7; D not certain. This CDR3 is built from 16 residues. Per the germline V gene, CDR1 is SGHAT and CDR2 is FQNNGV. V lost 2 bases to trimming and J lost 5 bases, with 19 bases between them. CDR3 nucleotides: TGTGCCAGCAGCTTAAGAGGTAAACCAAACCCGCACGAGCAGTACTTC. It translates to CASSLRGKPNPHEQYF.

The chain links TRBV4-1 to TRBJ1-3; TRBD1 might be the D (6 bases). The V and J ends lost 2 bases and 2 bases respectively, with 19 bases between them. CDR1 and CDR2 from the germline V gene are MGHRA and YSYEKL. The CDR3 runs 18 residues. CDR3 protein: CASSQRLRGGETGNTIYF. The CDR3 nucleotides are TGCGCCAGCAGCCAACGCTTGCGAGGGGGGGAGACTGGAAACACCATATATTTT.

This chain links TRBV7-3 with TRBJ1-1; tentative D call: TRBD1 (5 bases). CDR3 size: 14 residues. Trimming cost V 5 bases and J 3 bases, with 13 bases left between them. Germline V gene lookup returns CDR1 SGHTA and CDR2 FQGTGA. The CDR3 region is CASSLGLQDTEAFF. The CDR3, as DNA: TGTGCCAGCAGCCTGGGACTACAGGACACTGAAGCTTTCTTT.

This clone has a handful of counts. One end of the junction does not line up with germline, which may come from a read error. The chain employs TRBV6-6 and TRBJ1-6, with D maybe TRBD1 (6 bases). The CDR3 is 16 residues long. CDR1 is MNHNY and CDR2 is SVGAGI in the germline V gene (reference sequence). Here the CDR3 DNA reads TGTGCCAGCACCTCAGGGGAAAGGCGGTATAGTTCACCCCTCCACTTT. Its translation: CASTSGERRYSSPLHF.